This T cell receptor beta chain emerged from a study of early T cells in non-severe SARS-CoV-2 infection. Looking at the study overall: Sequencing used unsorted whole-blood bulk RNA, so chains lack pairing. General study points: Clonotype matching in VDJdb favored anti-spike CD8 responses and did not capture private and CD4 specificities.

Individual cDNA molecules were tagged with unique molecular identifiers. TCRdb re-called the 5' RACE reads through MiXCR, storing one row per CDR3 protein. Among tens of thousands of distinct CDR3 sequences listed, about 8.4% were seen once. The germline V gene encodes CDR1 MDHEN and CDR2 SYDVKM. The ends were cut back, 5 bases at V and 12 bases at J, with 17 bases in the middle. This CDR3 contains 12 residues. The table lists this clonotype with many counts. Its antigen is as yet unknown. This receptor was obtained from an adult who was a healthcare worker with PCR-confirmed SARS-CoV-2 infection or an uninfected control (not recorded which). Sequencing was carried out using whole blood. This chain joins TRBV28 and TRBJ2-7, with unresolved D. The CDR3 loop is CASSPLRSGGYF. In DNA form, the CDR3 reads TGTGCCAGCAGTCCTCTGCGGTCGGGCGGGTACTTC.